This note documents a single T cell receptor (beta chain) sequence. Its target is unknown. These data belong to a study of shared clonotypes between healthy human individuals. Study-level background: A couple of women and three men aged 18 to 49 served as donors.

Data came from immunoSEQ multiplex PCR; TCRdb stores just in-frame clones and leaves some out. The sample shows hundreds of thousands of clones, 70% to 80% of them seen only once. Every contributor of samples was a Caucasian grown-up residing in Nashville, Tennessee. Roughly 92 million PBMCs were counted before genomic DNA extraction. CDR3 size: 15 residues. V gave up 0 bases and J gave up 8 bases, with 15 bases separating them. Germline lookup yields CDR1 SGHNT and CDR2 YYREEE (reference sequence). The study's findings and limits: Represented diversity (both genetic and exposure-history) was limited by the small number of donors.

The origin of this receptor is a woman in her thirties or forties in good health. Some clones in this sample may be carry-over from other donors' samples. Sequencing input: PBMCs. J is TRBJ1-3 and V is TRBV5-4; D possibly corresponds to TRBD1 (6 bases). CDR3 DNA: TGTGCCAGCAGCTTGGAGGGGGGACGCGGGGACACCATATATTTT. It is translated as CASSLEGGRGDTIYF.